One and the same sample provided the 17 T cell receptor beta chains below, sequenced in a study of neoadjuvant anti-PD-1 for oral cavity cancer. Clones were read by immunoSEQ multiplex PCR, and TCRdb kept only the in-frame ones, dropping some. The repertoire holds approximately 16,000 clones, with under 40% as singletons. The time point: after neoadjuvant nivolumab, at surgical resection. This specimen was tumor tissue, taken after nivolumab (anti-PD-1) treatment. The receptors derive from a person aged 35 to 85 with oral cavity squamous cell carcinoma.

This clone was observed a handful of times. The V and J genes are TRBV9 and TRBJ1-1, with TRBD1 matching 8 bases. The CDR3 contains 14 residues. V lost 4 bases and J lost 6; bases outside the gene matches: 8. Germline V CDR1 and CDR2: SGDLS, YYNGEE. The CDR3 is CASSKGGQGAEAFF. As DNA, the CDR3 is TGTGCCAGCAGCAAAGGAGGACAGGGAGCTGAAGCTTTCTTT. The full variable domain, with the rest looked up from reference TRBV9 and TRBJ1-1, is DSGVTQTPKHLITATGQRVTLRCSPRSGDLSVYWYQQSLDQGLQFLIQYYNGEERAKGNILERFSAQQFPDLHSELNLSSLELGDSALYFCASSKGGQGAEAFFGQGTRLTVV.

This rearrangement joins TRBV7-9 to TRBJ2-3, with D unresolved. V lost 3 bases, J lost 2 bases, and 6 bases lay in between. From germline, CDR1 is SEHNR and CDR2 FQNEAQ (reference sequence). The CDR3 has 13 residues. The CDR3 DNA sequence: TGTGCCAGCAGCTTTGAGGTCACAGATACGCAGTATTTT. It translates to CASSFEVTDTQYF.

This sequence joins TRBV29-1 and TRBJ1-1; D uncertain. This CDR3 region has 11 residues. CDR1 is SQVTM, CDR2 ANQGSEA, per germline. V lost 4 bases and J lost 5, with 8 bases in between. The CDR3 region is CSVGWDTEAFF. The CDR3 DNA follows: TGCAGCGTTGGGTGGGATACTGAAGCTTTCTTT.

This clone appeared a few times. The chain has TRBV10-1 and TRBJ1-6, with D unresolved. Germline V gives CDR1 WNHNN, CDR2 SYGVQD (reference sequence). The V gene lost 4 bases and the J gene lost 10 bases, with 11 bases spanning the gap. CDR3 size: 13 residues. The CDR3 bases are TGCGCCAGCAGTGTTGAAAGGGAATCACCCCTCCACTTT. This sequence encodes CASSVERESPLHF.

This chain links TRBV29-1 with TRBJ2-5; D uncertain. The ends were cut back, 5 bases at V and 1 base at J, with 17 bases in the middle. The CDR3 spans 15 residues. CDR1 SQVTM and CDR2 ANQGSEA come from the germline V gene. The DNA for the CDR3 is TGCAGCGTTCAAGGGTGGGATACGGTCCAAGAGACCCAGTACTTC. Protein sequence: CSVQGWDTVQETQYF. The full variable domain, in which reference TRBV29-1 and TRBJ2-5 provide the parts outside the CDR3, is SAVISQKPSRDICQRGTSLTIQCQVDSQVTMMFWYRQQPGQSLTLIATANQGSEATYESGFVIDKFPISRPNLTFSTLTVSNMSPEDSSIYLCSVQGWDTVQETQYFGPGTRLLVL.

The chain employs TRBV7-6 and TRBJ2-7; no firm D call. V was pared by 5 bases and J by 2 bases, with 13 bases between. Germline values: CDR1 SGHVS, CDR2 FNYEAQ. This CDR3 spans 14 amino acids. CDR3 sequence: CASSRTASTYEQYF. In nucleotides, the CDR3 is TGTGCCAGCAGCCGGACGGCGAGTACCTACGAGCAGTACTTC.

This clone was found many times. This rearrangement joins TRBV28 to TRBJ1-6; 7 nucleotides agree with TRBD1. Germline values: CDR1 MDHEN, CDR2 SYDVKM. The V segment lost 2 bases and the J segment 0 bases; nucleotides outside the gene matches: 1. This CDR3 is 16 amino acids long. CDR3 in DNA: TGTGCCAGCAGTTTAGCAGGGGGCTCCTATAATTCACCCCTCCACTTT. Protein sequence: CASSLAGGSYNSPLHF. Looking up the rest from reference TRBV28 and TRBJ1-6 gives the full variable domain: DVKVTQSSRYLVKRTGEKVFLECVQDMDHENMFWYRQDPGLGLRLIYFSYDVKMKEKGDIPEGYSVSREKKERFSLILESASTNQTSMYLCASSLAGGSYNSPLHFGNGTRLTVT.

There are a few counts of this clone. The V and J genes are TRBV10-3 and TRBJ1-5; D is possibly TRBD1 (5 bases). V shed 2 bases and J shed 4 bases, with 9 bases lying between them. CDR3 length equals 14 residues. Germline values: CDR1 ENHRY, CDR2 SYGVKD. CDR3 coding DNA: TGTGCCATCAGTGAGCAGGGAGGTAATCAGCCCCAGCATTTT. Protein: CAISEQGGNQPQHF.

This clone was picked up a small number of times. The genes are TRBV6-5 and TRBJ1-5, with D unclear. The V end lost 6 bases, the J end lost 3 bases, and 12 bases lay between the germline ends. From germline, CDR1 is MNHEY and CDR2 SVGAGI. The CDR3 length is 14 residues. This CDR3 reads CASSPVIYNQPQHF. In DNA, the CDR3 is TGTGCCAGCAGCCCTGTGATATACAATCAGCCCCAGCATTTT.

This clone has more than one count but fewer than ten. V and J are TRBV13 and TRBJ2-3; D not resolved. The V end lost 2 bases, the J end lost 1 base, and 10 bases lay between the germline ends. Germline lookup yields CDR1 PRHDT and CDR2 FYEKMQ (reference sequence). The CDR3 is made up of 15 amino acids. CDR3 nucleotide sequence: TGTGCCAGCAGCTTAATTGGCGGCGGCACAGATACGCAGTATTTT. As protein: CASSLIGGGTDTQYF.

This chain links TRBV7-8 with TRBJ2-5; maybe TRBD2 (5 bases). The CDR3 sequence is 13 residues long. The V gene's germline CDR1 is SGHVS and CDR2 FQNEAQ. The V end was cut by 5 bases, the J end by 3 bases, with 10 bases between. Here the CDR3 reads CASSRGSKETQYF. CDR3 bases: TGTGCCAGCAGCCGTGGGAGCAAAGAGACCCAGTACTTC.

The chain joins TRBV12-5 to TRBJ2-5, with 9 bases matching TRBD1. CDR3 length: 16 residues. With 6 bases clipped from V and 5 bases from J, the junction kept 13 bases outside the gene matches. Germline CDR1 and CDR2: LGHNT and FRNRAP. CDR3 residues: CASGLNRGHVWETQYF. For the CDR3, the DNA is TGTGCTAGTGGGCTCAACAGGGGGCATGTCTGGGAGACCCAGTACTTC.

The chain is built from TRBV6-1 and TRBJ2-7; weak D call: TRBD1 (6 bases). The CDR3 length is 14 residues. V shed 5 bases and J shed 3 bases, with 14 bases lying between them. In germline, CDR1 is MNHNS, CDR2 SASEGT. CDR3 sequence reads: CASSFGTLDYEQYF. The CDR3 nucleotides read TGTGCCAGCAGTTTCGGGACATTGGACTACGAGCAGTACTTC.

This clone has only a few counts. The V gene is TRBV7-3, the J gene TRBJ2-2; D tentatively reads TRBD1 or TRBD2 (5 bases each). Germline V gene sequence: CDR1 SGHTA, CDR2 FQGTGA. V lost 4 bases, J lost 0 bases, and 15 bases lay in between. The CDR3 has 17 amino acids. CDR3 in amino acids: CASSSGPNRPNTGELFF. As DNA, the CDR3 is TGTGCCAGCAGCTCGGGACCAAATAGACCGAACACCGGGGAGCTGTTTTTT.

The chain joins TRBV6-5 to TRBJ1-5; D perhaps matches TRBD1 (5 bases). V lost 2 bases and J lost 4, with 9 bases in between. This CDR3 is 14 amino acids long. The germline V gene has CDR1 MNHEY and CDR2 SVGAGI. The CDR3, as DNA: TGTGCCAGCAGTTACAGAGGGGAGAATCAGCCCCAGCATTTT. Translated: CASSYRGENQPQHF.

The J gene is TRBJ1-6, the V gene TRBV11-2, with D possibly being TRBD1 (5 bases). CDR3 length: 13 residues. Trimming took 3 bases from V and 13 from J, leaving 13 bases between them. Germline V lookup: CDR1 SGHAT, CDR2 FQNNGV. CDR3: CASSFPFGGPLHF. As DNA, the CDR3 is TGTGCCAGCAGCTTCCCATTCGGGGGTCCCCTCCACTTT.

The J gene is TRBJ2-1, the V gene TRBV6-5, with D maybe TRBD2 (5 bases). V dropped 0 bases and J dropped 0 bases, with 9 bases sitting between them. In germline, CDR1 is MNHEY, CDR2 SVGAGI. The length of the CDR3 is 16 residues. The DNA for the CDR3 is TGTGCCAGCAGTTACTCGAGAGGGAGCTCCTACAATGAGCAGTTCTTC. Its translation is CASSYSRGSSYNEQFF.